This T cell receptor beta chain is drawn from a study of blood T cells in healthy people across ages. The CDR3 has 14 residues. Germline V gene lookup returns CDR1 SNHLY and CDR2 FYNNEI. Losses at the gene ends were 10 bases for V and 6 bases for J; bases not matched to a gene: 11. Combining a sample-barcoded 5' primer with a J-beta primer mix, a second PCR ran for roughly 7 to 12 cycles. Each CDR3 protein gets one entry after TCRdb re-called the 5' RACE reads with MiXCR. The sample shows about 780,000 distinct CDR3 sequences, about 45% of them seen only once. V usage is TRBV2 and J usage is TRBJ2-2; TRBD1 agrees at 7 bases. The clonotype was recovered from a man at least 80 years old in good health. The sequencing input was blood. The CDR3: CATADRVRAGELFF. CDR3 nucleotide sequence: TGTGCCACCGCTGACAGGGTGCGGGCCGGGGAGCTGTTTTTT.